Below, 8 T cell receptor beta chains from the same sample are listed, as sequenced in a study of resident and recirculating memory T cells in vitiligo. The method was immunoSEQ multiplex PCR; TCRdb's version includes in-frame clones alone and lacks a portion of them. The top ten clones hold around 4.9% of a sample with around 70,000 clones, roughly nine tenths of them seen once. Input material: blood. The source of these receptors is a male donor with vitiligo.

V usage is TRBV6-1 and J usage is TRBJ1-4; TRBD1 matches at 11 bases. The length of the CDR3 is 14 residues. Germline V gene sequence: CDR1 MNHNS, CDR2 SASEGT. After removal of 5 bases from V and 7 bases from J, the junction contained 3 bases not matched to a gene. The CDR3 coding sequence is TGTGCCAGCAGTCAGGACAGGGGGCGTGAAAAACTGTTTTTT. This translates into CASSQDRGREKLFF.

The chain is built from TRBV7-2 and TRBJ2-7, with TRBD1 as a possible D gene (6 bases). The CDR3 runs to 12 residues. Germline V CDR1 and CDR2: SGHTA, FQGNSA. Trimming left V 4 bases short and J 13 bases short, with 17 bases between. The CDR3 sequence: CASSSRGRQAYF. DNA of the CDR3: TGTGCCAGCAGCTCCAGGGGAAGACAGGCATACTTC.

This chain connects TRBV18 to TRBJ2-7; TRBD1 aligns across 10 bases. The CDR3 extends over 14 amino acids. After removal of 3 bases from V and 5 bases from J, the junction contained 4 bases not matched to a gene. Germline loops: CDR1 KGHSH, CDR2 LQKENI. DNA of the CDR3: TGTGCCAGCTCACCGGGACAGGGGTCCCACGAGCAGTACTTC. This translates into CASSPGQGSHEQYF.

The chain joins TRBV29-1 to TRBJ2-1; 8 nucleotides align to TRBD1. Per germline, CDR1 SQVTM and CDR2 ANQGSEA. The CDR3 sequence is 16 residues long. Unmatched junction bases numbered 16, after V lost 5 bases and J lost 7 bases. The CDR3 nucleotides are TGCAGCGTTTCGCCTCCTTACAGGGGGAATCGGAATGAGCAGTTCTTC. Translated: CSVSPPYRGNRNEQFF.

As to this clone: Other DNA sequences in the sample encode the same CDR3. This sequence joins TRBV5-6 and TRBJ2-7; 8 nucleotides agree with TRBD1. CDR3 size: 14 residues. CDR1 is SGHDT and CDR2 is YYEEEE in the germline V gene. The V segment lost 2 bases and the J segment 0 bases; nucleotides outside the gene matches: 1. In DNA form, the CDR3 reads TGTGCCAGCAGCTTCGGACAGGGCTCCTACGAGCAGTACTTC. This sequence encodes CASSFGQGSYEQYF.

The chain carries TRBV10-3 and TRBJ1-1; 9 positions agree with TRBD1. After removal of 6 bases from V and 1 base from J, the junction contained 9 bases not matched to a gene. The germline gives CDR1 ENHRY, CDR2 SYGVKD. The CDR3 has 16 residues. The CDR3 DNA reads as TGTGCCATCAGCCTAACGGACAGGGGACCGAACACTGAAGCTTTCTTT. It yields the protein CAISLTDRGPNTEAFF.

The V call is TRBV20-1, the J call TRBJ2-5; TRBD2 might be the D (5 bases). The CDR3 loop spans 11 amino acids. V lost 5 bases and J 5 bases, leaving 9 bases between the germline ends. Germline CDR1 is DFQATT and CDR2 is SNEGSKA (reference sequence). The CDR3 loop is CSAPGGETQYF. CDR3 nucleotide sequence: TGCAGTGCTCCCGGCGGGGAGACCCAGTACTTC.

The chain is built from TRBV2 and TRBJ1-1; maybe TRBD1 (6 bases). Per germline, CDR1 SNHLY and CDR2 FYNNEI. This CDR3 is built from 15 residues. The V end was cut by 7 bases, the J end by 4 bases, with 19 bases between. This CDR3 reads CASILIRGVGTEAFF. The CDR3 nucleotides are TGTGCCAGCATCCTGATCAGGGGAGTCGGCACTGAAGCTTTCTTT.